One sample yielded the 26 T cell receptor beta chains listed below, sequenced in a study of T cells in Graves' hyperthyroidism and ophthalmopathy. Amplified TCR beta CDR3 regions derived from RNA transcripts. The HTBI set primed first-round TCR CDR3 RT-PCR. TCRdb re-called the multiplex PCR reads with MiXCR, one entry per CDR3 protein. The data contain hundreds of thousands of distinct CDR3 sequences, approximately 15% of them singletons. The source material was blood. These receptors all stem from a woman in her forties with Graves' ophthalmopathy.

The CDR3 reads CASSGTGALNTEAFF. The DNA for the CDR3 is TGTGCCAGCTCGGGGACAGGGGCCCTGAACACTGAAGCTTTCTTT. The chain combines TRBV18 with TRBJ1-1, with TRBD1 matching over 10 bases. The CDR3 consists of 15 residues. The trim removed 6 bases at V and 0 bases at J, leaving 4 bases unmatched. Germline V gene data show CDR1 as KGHSH and CDR2 as LQKENI.

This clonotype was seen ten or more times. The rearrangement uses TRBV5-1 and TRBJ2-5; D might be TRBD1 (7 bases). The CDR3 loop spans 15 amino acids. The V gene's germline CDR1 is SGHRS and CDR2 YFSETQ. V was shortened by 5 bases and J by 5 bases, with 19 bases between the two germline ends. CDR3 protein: CASRPVAGGKETQYF. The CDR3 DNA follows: TGCGCCAGCAGGCCGGTGGCAGGGGGGAAGGAGACCCAGTACTTC.

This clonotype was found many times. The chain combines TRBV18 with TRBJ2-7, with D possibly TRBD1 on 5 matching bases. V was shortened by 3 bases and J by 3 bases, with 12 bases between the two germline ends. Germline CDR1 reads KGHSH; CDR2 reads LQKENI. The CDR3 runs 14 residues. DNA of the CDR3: TGTGCCAGCTCACCTCTGGCTGACAGCTACGAGCAGTACTTC. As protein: CASSPLADSYEQYF.

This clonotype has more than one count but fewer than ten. CDR3 DNA: TGTGCCACCAGGGGTTTCGGGGAGCACACTGAAGCTTTCTTT. It specifies CATRGFGEHTEAFF. J is TRBJ1-1 and V is TRBV24-1; D call uncertain. The V end was cut by 7 bases, the J end by 3 bases, with 14 bases between. The CDR3 spans 14 residues. Germline loops: CDR1 KGHDR, CDR2 SFDVKD.

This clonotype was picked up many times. CDR3 nucleotides: TGTGCCAGCAGCCCCCGCCGGAGTGAGGTCTCCTCTGGGGCCAACGTCCTGACTTTC. It yields the protein CASSPRRSEVSSGANVLTF. The genes are TRBV6-5 and TRBJ2-6; D is unclear. Germline-derived CDR1 and CDR2 are MNHEY and SVGAGI. The CDR3 consists of 19 residues. Trimming stripped 6 bases from V and 0 bases from J, with 21 bases between.

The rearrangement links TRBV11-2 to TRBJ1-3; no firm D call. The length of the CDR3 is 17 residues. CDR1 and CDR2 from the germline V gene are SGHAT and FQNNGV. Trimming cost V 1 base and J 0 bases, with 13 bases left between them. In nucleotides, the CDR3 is TGTGCCAGCAGCTTAGGCAGCGGAAGACTCTCTGGAAACACCATATATTTT. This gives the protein CASSLGSGRLSGNTIYF.

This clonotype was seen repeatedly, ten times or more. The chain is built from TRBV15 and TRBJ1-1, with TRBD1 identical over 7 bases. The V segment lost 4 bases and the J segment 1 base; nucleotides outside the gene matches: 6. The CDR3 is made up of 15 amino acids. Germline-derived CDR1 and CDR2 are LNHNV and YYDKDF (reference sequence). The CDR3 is CATSTRTGENTEAFF. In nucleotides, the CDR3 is TGTGCCACCAGCACCCGGACAGGCGAGAACACTGAAGCTTTCTTT.

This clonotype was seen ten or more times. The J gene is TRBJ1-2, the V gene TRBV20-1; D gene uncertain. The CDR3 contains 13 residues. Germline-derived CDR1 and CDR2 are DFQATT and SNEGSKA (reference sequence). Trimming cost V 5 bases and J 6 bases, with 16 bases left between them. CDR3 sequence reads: CSASWTDTDGYTF. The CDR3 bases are TGCAGTGCTTCGTGGACGGATACCGATGGCTACACCTTC.

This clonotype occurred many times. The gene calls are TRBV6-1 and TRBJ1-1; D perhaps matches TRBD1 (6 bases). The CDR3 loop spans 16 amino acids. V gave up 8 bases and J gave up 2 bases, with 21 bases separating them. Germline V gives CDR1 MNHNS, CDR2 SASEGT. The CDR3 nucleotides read TGTGCCAGCCCGCCCGGTGATGGGGGGCACAACACTGAAGCTTTCTTT. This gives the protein CASPPGDGGHNTEAFF.

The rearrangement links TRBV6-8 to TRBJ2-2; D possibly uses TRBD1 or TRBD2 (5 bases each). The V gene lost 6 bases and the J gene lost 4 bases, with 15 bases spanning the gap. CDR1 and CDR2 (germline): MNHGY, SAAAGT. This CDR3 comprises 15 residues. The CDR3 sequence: CASRGSPGTTGELFF. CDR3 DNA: TGTGCCAGCAGGGGGAGTCCGGGGACCACCGGGGAGCTGTTTTTT.

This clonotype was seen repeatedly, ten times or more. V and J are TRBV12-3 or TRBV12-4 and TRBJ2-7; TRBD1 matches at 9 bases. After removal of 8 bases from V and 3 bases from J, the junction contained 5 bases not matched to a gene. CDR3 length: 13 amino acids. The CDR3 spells CASLGQGNYEQYF. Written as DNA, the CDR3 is TGTGCCAGCCTAGGACAGGGGAACTACGAGCAGTACTTC.

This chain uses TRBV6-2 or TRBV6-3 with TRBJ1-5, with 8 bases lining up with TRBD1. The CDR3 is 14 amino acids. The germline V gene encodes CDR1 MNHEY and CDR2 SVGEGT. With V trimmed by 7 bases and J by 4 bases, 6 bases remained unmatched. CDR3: CASTPGQANQPQHF. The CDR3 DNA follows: TGTGCCAGCACCCCGGGACAGGCGAATCAGCCCCAGCATTTT.

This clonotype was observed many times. CDR3 sequence reads: CATSEGRETTGELFF. CDR3 bases: TGTGCCACCAGTGAGGGCCGGGAAACCACCGGGGAGCTGTTTTTT. The chain has TRBV24-1 and TRBJ2-2; D perhaps matches TRBD2 (5 bases). With 4 bases removed from V and 4 bases from J, the gap between germline ends came to 12 bases. The CDR3 sequence is 15 residues long. Looked up from germline, CDR1 is KGHDR and CDR2 is SFDVKD.

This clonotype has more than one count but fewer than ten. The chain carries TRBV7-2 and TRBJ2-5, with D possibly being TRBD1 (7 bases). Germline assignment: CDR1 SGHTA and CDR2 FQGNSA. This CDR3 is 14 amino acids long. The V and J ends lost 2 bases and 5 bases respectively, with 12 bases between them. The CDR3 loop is CASSLSGGMETQYF. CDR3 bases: TGTGCCAGCAGCTTATCAGGGGGGATGGAGACCCAGTACTTC.

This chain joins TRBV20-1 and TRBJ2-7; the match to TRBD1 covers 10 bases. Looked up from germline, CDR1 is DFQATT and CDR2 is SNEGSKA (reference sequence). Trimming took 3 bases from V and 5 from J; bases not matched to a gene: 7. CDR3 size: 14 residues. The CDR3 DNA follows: TGCAGTGCTAGCGGGGACAGGGGAGGGCACGAGCAGTACTTC. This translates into CSASGDRGGHEQYF.

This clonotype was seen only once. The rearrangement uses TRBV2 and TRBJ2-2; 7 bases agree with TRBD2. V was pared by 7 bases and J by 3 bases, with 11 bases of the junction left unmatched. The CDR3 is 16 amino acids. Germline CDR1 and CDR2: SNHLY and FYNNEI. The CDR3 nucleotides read TGTGCCAGCACCGACCCTGGGCTAGCGGACACCGGGGAGCTGTTTTTT. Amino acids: CASTDPGLADTGELFF.

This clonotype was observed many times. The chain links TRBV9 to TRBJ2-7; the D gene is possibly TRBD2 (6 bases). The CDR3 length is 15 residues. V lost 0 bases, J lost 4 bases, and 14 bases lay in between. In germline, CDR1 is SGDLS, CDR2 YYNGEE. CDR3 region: CASSVGRARSYEQYF. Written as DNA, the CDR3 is TGTGCCAGCAGCGTAGGGAGGGCCAGGAGTTACGAGCAGTACTTC.

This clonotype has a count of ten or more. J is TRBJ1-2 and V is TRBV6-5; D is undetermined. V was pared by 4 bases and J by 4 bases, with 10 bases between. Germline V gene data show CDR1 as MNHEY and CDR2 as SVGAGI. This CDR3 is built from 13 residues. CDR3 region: CASSFGQFYGYTF. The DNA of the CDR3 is TGTGCCAGCAGTTTCGGGCAGTTCTATGGCTACACCTTC.

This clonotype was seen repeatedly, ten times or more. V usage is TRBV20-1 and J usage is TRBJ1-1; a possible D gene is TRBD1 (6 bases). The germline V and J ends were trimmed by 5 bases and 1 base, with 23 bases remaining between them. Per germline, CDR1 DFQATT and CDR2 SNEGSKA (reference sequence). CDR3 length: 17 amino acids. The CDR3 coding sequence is TGCAGTGCTTACAGGTACCCTACTGGGGGGCGGAACACTGAAGCTTTCTTT. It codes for CSAYRYPTGGRNTEAFF.

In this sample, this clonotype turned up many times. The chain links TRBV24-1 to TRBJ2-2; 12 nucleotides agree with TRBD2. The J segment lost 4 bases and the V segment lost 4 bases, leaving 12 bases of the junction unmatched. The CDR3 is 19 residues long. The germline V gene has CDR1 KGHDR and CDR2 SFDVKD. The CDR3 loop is CATSDPRLAGVSGTGELFF. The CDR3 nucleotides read TGTGCCACCAGTGACCCTCGACTAGCGGGAGTTAGCGGCACCGGGGAGCTGTTTTTT.

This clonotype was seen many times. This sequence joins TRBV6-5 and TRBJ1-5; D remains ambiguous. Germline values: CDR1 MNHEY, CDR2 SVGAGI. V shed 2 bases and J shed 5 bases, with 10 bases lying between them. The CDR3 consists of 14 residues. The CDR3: CASSYEGVDQPQHF. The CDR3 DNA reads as TGTGCCAGCAGTTACGAAGGAGTCGATCAGCCCCAGCATTTT.

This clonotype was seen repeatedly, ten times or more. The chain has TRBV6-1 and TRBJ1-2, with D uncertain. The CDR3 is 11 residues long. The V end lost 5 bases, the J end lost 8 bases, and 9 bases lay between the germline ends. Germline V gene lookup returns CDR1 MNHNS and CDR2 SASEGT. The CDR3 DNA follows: TGTGCCAGCAGTCCGTCTAGAGGCTACACCTTC. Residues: CASSPSRGYTF.

The CDR3 DNA reads as TGTGCCAGTAGTATTGGTCCAGGCGGGAGGGTCCGTTACGAGCAGTACTTC. This translates into CASSIGPGGRVRYEQYF. This chain connects TRBV19 to TRBJ2-7; 9 bases are a match to TRBD2. CDR3 length equals 17 residues. V lost 3 bases, J lost 4 bases, and 13 bases stayed unmatched. Germline V gene lookup returns CDR1 LNHDA and CDR2 SQIVND (reference sequence).

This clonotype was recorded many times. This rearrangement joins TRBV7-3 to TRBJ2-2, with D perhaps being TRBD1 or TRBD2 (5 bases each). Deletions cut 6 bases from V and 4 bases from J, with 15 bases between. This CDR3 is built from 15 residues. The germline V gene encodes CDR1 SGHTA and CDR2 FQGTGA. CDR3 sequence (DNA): TGTGCCAGCAGGGGGGAAGACTCCTCCACCGGGGAGCTGTTTTTT. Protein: CASRGEDSSTGELFF.

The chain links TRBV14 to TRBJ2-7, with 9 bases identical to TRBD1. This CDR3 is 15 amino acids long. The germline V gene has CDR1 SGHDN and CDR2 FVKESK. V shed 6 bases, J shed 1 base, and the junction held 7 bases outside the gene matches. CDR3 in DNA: TGTGCCAGCAGGCGCGGGACAGGGCAGTCCTACGAGCAGTACTTC. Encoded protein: CASRRGTGQSYEQYF.

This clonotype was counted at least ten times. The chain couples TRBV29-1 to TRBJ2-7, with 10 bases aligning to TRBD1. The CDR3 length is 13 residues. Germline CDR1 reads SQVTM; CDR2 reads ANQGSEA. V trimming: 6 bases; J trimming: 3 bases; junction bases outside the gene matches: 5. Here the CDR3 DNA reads TGCAGCGTGGAGAGGACAGGGGGCTACGAGCAGTACTTC. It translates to CSVERTGGYEQYF.